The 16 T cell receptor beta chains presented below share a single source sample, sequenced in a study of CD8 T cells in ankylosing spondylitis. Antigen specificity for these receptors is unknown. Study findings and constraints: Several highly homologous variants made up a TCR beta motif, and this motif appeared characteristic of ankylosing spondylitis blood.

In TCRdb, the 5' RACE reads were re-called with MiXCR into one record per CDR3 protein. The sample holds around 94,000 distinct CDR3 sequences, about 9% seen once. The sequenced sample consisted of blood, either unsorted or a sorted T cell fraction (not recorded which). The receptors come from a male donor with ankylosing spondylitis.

CDR3 sequence reads: CASSQRYGKLFF. CDR3 DNA sequence: TGTGCCAGCAGTCAGAGATATGGAAAACTGTTTTTT. The rearrangement links TRBV7-2 to TRBJ1-4; D is ambiguous. V shed 6 bases and J shed 10 bases, with 12 bases lying between them. The CDR3 has 12 residues. The germline V gene encodes CDR1 SGHTA and CDR2 FQGNSA.

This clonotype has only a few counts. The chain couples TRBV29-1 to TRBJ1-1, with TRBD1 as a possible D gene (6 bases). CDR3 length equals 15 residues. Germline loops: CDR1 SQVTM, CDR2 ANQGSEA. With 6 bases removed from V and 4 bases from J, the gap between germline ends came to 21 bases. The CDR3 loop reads CSVPAWGAVSTEAFF. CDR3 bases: TGCAGCGTACCCGCTTGGGGGGCTGTGAGCACTGAAGCTTTCTTT. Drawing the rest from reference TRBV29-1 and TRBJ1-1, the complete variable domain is SAVISQKPSRDICQRGTSLTIQCQVDSQVTMMFWYRQQPGQSLTLIATANQGSEATYESGFVIDKFPISRPNLTFSTLTVSNMSPEDSSIYLCSVPAWGAVSTEAFFGQGTRLTVV.

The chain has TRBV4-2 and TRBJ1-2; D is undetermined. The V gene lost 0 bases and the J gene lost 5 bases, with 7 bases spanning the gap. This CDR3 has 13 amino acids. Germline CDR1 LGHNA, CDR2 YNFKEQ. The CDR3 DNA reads TGTGCCAGCAGCCAAGATAGGCAGTATGGCTACACCTTC. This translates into CASSQDRQYGYTF.

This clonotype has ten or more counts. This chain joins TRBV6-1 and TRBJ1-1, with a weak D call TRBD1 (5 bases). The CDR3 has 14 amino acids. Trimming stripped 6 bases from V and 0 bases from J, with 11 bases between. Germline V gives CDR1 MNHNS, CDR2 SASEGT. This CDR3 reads CASSLGLMNTEAFF. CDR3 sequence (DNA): TGTGCCAGCAGCCTGGGACTGATGAACACTGAAGCTTTCTTT.

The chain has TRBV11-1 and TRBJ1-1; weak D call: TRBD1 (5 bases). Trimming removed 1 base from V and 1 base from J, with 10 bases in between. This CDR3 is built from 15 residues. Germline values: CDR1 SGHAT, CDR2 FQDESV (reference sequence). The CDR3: CASSLVRGRNTEAFF. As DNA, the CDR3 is TGTGCCAGCAGCTTAGTGAGGGGAAGGAACACTGAAGCTTTCTTT. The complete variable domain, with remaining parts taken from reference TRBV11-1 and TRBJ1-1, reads EAEVAQSPRYKITEKSQAVAFWCDPISGHATLYWYRQILGQGPELLVQFQDESVVDDSQLPKDRFSAERLKGVDSTLKIQPAELGDSAMYLCASSLVRGRNTEAFFGQGTRLTVV.

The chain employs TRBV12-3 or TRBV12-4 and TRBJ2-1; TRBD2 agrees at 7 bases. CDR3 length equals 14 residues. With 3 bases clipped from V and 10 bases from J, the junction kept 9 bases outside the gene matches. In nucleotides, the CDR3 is TGTGCCAGCAGTTTTAGCGGGTCTATATCAGAGCAGTTCTTC. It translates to CASSFSGSISEQFF.

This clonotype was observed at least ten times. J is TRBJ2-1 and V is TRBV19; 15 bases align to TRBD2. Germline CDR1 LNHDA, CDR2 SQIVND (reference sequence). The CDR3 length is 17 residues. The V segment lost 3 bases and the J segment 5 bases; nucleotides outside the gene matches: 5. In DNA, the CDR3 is TGTGCCAGTAGTATCGGACTAGCGGGAGGGCCTGACAATGAGCAGTTCTTC. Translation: CASSIGLAGGPDNEQFF. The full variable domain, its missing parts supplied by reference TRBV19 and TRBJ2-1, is DGGITQSPKYLFRKEGQNVTLSCEQNLNHDAMYWYRQDPGQGLRLIYYSQIVNDFQKGDIAEGYSVSREKKESFPLTVTSAQKNPTAFYLCASSIGLAGGPDNEQFFGPGTRLTVL.

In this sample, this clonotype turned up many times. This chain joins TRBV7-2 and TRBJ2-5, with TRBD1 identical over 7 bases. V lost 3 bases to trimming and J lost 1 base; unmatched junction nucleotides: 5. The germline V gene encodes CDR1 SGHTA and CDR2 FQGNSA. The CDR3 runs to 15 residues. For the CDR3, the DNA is TGTGCCAGCAGCTTTAGGTACAGGGGCCAAGAGACCCAGTACTTC. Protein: CASSFRYRGQETQYF.

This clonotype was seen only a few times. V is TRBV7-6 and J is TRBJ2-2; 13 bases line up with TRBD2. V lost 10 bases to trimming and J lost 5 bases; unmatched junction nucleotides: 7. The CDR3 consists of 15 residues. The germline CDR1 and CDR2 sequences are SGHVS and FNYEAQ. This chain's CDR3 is CATGGTSGKTGELFF. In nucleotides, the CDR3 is TGTGCCACCGGGGGGACTAGCGGGAAAACCGGGGAGCTGTTTTTT.

CDR3 loop: CASRISSRLPNTEAFF. The CDR3, as DNA: TGTGCCAGCAGGATTAGTAGCCGCCTACCAAACACTGAAGCTTTCTTT. The rearrangement joins TRBV7-8 to TRBJ1-1; no clear D gene. Trimming cost V 6 bases and J 2 bases, with 19 bases left between them. Germline V gene sequence: CDR1 SGHVS, CDR2 FQNEAQ. This CDR3 is built from 16 residues.

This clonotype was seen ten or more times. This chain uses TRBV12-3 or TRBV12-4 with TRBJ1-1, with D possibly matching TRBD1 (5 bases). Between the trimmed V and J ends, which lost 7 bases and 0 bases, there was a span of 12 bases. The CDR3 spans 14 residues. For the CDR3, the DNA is TGTGCCAGCACCCCGGGACTCATGAACACTGAAGCTTTCTTT. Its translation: CASTPGLMNTEAFF.

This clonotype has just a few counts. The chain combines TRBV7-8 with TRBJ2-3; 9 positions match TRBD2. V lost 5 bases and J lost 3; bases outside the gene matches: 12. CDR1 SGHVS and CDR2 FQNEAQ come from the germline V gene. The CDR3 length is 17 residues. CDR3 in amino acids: CASSAPLSGSGTDTQYF. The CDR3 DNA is TGTGCCAGCAGCGCACCTCTTAGCGGGAGCGGTACAGATACGCAGTATTTT.

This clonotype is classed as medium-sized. The CDR3 spells CASSLGGSGGELFF. In DNA, the CDR3 is TGTGCCAGCAGCTTAGGAGGGTCGGGCGGGGAGCTGTTTTTT. The V and J genes are TRBV7-8 and TRBJ2-2; TRBD2 is a possible D gene (5 bases). CDR1 and CDR2 from the germline V gene are SGHVS and FQNEAQ. The CDR3 length is 14 residues. V gave up 1 base and J gave up 7 bases, with 10 bases separating them.

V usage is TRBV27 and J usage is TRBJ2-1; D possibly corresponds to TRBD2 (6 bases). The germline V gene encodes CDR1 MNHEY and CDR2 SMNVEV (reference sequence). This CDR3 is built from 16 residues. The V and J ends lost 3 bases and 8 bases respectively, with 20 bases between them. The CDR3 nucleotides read TGTGCCAGCAGTTTCCACTTGCGGGATAGGAGGGATGAGCAGTTCTTC. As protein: CASSFHLRDRRDEQFF.

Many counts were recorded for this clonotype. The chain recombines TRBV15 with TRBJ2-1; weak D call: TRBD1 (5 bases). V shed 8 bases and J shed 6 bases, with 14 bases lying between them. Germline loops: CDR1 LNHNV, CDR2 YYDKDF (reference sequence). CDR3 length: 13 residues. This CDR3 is CATEGHQGNEQFF. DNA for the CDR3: TGTGCCACCGAAGGACACCAGGGCAATGAGCAGTTCTTC.

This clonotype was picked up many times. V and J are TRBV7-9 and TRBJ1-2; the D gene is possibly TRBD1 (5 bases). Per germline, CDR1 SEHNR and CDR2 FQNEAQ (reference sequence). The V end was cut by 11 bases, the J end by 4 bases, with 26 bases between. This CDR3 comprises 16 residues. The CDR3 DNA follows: TGTGCCCTCCCCCACTTTGGGAGGGGACTCGCCTATGGCTACACCTTC. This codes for CALPHFGRGLAYGYTF.